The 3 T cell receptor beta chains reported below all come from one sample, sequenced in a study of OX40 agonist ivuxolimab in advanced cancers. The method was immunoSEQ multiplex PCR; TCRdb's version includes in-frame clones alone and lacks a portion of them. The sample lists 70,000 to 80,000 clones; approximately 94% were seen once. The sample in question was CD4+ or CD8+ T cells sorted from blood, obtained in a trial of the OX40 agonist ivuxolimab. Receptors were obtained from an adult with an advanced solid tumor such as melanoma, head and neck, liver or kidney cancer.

Here the CDR3 reads CASSLGRGGDEQYF. CDR3 sequence (DNA): TGTGCCAGCAGCTTAGGTCGCGGGGGGGACGAGCAGTACTTC. The rearrangement uses TRBV7-2 and TRBJ2-7; 9 positions match TRBD2. V trimming: 1 base; J trimming: 5 bases; junction bases outside the gene matches: 3. The CDR3 contains 14 residues. Germline lookup yields CDR1 SGHTA and CDR2 FQGNSA.

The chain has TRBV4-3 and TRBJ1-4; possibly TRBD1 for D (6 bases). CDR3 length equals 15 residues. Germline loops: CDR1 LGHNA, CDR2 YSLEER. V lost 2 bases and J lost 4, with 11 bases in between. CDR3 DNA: TGCGCCAGCAGCCAACGCTCAGGGGTTAATGAAAAACTGTTTTTT. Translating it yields CASSQRSGVNEKLFF.

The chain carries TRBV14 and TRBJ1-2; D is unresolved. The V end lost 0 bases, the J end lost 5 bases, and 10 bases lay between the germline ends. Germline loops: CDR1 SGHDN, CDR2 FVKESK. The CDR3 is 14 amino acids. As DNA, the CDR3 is TGTGCCAGCAGCCAAGAAGGCGGGGTGTATGGCTACACCTTC. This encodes CASSQEGGVYGYTF.